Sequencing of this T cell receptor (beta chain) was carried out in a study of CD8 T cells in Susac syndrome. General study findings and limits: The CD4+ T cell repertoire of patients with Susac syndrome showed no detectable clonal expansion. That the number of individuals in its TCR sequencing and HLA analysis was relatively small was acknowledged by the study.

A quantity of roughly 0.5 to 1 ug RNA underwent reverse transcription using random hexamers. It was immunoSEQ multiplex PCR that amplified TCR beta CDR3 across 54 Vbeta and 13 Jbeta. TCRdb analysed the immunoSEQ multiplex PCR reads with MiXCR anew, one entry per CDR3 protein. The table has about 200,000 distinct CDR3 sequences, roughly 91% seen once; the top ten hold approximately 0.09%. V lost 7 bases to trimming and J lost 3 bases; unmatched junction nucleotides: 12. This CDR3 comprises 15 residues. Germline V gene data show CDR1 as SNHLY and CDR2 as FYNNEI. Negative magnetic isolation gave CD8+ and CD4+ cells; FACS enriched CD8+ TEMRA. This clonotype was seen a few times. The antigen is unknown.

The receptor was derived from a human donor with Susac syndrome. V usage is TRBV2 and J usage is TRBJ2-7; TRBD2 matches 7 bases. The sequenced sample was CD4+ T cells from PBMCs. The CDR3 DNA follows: TGTGCCAGCACCCAAGGGCTAGCGGAGATCTACGAGCAGTACTTC. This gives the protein CASTQGLAEIYEQYF.